The rows below give T cell receptor beta chains drawn from one sample of a study of T-cell memory formation after mild COVID-19. TCRdb re-called the 5' RACE reads through MiXCR, storing one row per CDR3 protein. The data contain 360,000 or so distinct CDR3 sequences, 25% to 30% of them singletons. The specimen was PBMCs or a T cell subset sorted from them (not recorded which). The source is an adult woman who had mild COVID-19 (a few samples of this study predate the infection). Cell type and time point are not known. Each CDR3 is given with its conserved first and last residue. Fields, in order: V gene, J gene, CDR3 protein.

TRBV20-1	TRBJ2-3	CSARNRRGYTDTQYF
TRBV30	TRBJ2-3	CAWSRGLSGGTDTQYF
TRBV5-1	TRBJ2-1	CASSFTDSYNEQFF
TRBV7-7	TRBJ2-5	CASSPGTSSQETQYF
TRBV5-1	TRBJ1-1	CASSPAAGLTEAFF
TRBV6-5	TRBJ2-2	CASSYKTGSNTGELFF
TRBV7-9	TRBJ2-3	CASLNQRGAADTQYF
TRBV3-1	TRBJ1-1	CASSQAQGNTEAFF
TRBV5-5	TRBJ2-7	CASSLAANSYEQYF
TRBV12-3/TRBV12-4	TRBJ2-1	CASRTAATTYNEQFF
TRBV7-9	TRBJ1-3	CASSPGQASGNTIYF
TRBV7-6	TRBJ2-3	CASSWGQGKGTDTQYF
TRBV9	TRBJ1-6	CASSASRDRVSYNSPLHF
TRBV7-4	TRBJ2-5	CASRQVVGETQYF
TRBV27	TRBJ1-2	CASSPRAGFVGYTF
TRBV5-1	TRBJ1-2	CASSPGGAAYGYTF
TRBV5-1	TRBJ1-2	CASSELGVGYTF
TRBV29-1	TRBJ2-1	CSVSTGSYNEQFF
TRBV27	TRBJ2-3	CASSPPGRSDTQYF
TRBV12-3/TRBV12-4	TRBJ2-3	CASSPRLAGGLYTQYF
TRBV4-1	TRBJ2-3	CASSQAPRDTQYF
TRBV7-2	TRBJ2-5	CASSWTSGSVETQYF
TRBV24-1	TRBJ1-5	CATSDLRGDLPGEPQHF
TRBV24-1	TRBJ1-5	CATSDPSADGVNQPQHF
TRBV12-3/TRBV12-4	TRBJ2-2	CASSHRPELFF
TRBV15	TRBJ2-7	CATSREWGQYEQYF
TRBV4-1	TRBJ2-1	CASSHTGAPNNEQFF
TRBV9	TRBJ2-1	CASSPGHSLEQFF
TRBV5-5	TRBJ1-1	CASSHREGMNTEAFF
TRBV3-1	TRBJ2-3	CASSQVYSGTSTDTQYF
TRBV20-1	TRBJ2-7	CSASVELGVYEQYF
TRBV7-8	TRBJ1-6	CASSPEKATGSPLHF
TRBV5-1	TRBJ1-2	CASRKGENYGYTF
TRBV11-2	TRBJ2-5	CASSLEAAMGGETQYF
TRBV5-4	TRBJ2-1	CASSLDPGGIYNEQFF
TRBV6-4	TRBJ2-7	CASSDRLTGTASYEQYF
TRBV25-1	TRBJ2-1	CASSDLKGQGYNEQFF
TRBV5-1	TRBJ2-6	CASNPEPRGPGANVLTF
TRBV4-1	TRBJ2-7	CASSLYPGQGTYEQYF
TRBV27	TRBJ2-4	CASSPEAANIQYF
TRBV4-2	TRBJ1-4	CASRRQGSSNEKLFF
TRBV5-1	TRBJ1-1	CASTPGVGTEAFF
TRBV7-6	TRBJ2-6	CASSLAGWANVLTF
TRBV30	TRBJ1-2	CAWGTHGYTF
TRBV6-4	TRBJ2-1	CASSDSPYNEQFF
TRBV18	TRBJ2-5	CASSRGLAGGTMQETQYF
TRBV15	TRBJ2-3	CATSRTSGGATDTQYF
TRBV12-3/TRBV12-4	TRBJ2-4	CASSFGVGANIQYF
TRBV4-3	TRBJ2-2	CASSQDSVAGELFF
TRBV7-6	TRBJ1-1	CASSLRIDTEAFF
TRBV3-1	TRBJ2-7	CASSPWGSDKSEQYF
TRBV3-1	TRBJ1-2	CASSQDRRSYGYTF
TRBV9	TRBJ2-2	CASSVDPAGELFF